Reported below is one TCR beta chain. Its antigen is as yet unknown. The data stem from a study of graft-versus-host responses after intestinal transplantation. Findings and caveats of the study: Investigators detected GvH clones in recipient marrow, with some emerging earlier in ileum or blood.

The CDR3 has 17 residues. Germline assignment: CDR1 MGHRA and CDR2 YSYEKL. V shed 1 base and J shed 4 bases, with 18 bases lying between them. Assay used: immunoSEQ multiplex PCR; TCRdb lists only in-frame clones, some missing. The table shows approximately 100,000 clones, with roughly 83% occurring only once. Here the sequenced sample was PBMCs, taken 255 days after intestinal transplant. The rearrangement links TRBV4-1 to TRBJ2-3; a possible D gene is TRBD2 (6 bases). This TCR was sampled from a human patient who received an intestinal transplant, so some T cells may come from the graft donor. For the CDR3, the DNA is TGCGCCAGCAGCCAAGTTGTAGGGGACTCCCTGTCAGATACGCAGTATTTT. Encoded protein: CASSQVVGDSLSDTQYF.